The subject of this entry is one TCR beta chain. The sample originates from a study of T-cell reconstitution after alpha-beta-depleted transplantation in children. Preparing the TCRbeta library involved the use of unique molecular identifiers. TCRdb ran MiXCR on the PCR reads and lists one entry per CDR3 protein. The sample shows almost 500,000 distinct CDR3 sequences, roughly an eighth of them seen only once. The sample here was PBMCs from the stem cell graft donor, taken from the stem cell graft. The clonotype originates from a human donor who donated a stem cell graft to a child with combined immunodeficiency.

DNA of the CDR3: TGTGCCAGCAGTCTCGGATTTTCTAGCACAGATACGCAGTATTTT. Protein: CASSLGFSSTDTQYF. V gene TRBV6-1 combines with J gene TRBJ2-3; D gene unclear. This CDR3 has 15 amino acids. V lost 5 bases and J lost 0, with 12 bases in between. Per the germline V gene, CDR1 is MNHNS and CDR2 is SASEGT.